This TCR beta chain came from a study of brain T cells in children with intractable seizures. Remarks on this clone: Its cognate antigen is unknown.

Sequencing was limited to surgery cases with top T cell transcript signatures in brain tissue. Pre-surgery treatment included at least one anti-epileptic drug. Sequencing was performed with immunoSEQ multiplex PCR; in TCRdb, only in-frame clones are kept and a portion is missing. This table holds under 150,000 clones, 94% found once. Whole-study results and caveats: Pre-surgery blood may have been undersampled, hiding some clones.

The sequenced sample was peripheral blood, obtained at surgery. This TCR was sampled from a boy younger than two with hemimegalencephaly and intractable seizures.

The CDR3 reads CASSLSRGRTGANVLTF. For the CDR3, the DNA is TGTGCCAGCAGCCTAAGCCGGGGGAGGACTGGGGCCAACGTCCTGACTTTC. The J gene is TRBJ2-6, the V gene TRBV7-6; tentative D call: TRBD2 (6 bases). The V gene's germline CDR1 is SGHVS and CDR2 FNYEAQ. The length of the CDR3 is 17 residues. V was shortened by 5 bases and J by 2 bases, with 16 bases between the two germline ends.